This TCR beta chain was identified during a study of T-cell reconstitution after alpha-beta-depleted transplantation in children. Preparation of the TCRbeta library involved a method that used unique molecular identifiers. TCRdb used MiXCR to reprocess the PCR reads, holding one entry per CDR3 protein. Of around 420,000 distinct CDR3 sequences listed, roughly 15% are singletons. The CDR3 runs 16 residues. The germline CDR1 and CDR2 sequences are MNHEY and SMNVEV (reference sequence). V shed 6 bases, J shed 4 bases, and the junction held 7 bases outside the gene matches. Regarding the study as a whole: At around two months after transplant, the alpha-beta T cells were reportedly derived from several hundred expanded clones that came from non-depleted graft cells.

Details on this clonotype: The antigen is unknown.

This TCR was sampled from a boy under two years old who had a stem cell transplant for Wiskott-Aldrich syndrome, so the T cells may come from the graft donor. The genes are TRBV27 and TRBJ2-6; the match to TRBD1 covers 9 bases. The starting material was PBMCs, mostly from graft donor cells, obtained 360 days after TCRalphabeta/CD19-depleted stem cell transplant. The CDR3: CASSTHRGPGANVLTF. The CDR3 nucleotides read TGTGCCAGCAGCACCCACAGGGGGCCGGGGGCCAACGTCCTGACTTTC. The full variable domain, in which reference TRBV27 and TRBJ2-6 provide the parts outside the CDR3, is EAQVTQNPRYLITVTGKKLTVTCSQNMNHEYMSWYRQDPGLGLRQIYYSMNVEVTDKGDVPEGYKVSRKEKRNFPLILESPSPNQTSLYFCASSTHRGPGANVLTFGAGSRLTVL.